A single T cell receptor (beta chain) is shown here with its context. The antigen remains unidentified. This sample is part of a study of T cell responses to AZD1222 COVID-19 vaccine. General study findings and limits: There were mostly white British donors and more females than males, and clonal diversity was possibly underestimated.

Using immunoSEQ multiplex PCR, the repertoire was profiled, and TCRdb retains in-frame clones only, with some absent. The table shows fewer than 150,000 clones, with around 90% occurring only once. In germline, CDR1 is LGHNT, CDR2 FRNRAP. Trimming stripped 7 bases from V and 2 bases from J, with 7 bases between. The CDR3 extends over 12 amino acids. Material: peripheral blood, obtained on day 0 of AZD1222 vaccination. The chain uses TRBV12-5 and TRBJ2-3, with D unclear. The clonotype originates from an adult in good health. DNA of the CDR3: TGTGCTAGTGCCGCAATCACAGATACGCAGTATTTT. Its translation: CASAAITDTQYF. The full variable domain, in which reference TRBV12-5 and TRBJ2-3 provide the parts outside the CDR3, is DARVTQTPRHKVTEMGQEVTMRCQPILGHNTVFWYRQTMMQGLELLAYFRNRAPLDDSGMPKDRFSAEMPDATLATLKIQPSEPRDSAVYFCASAAITDTQYFGPGTRLTVL.